One sample yielded the 18 T cell receptor beta chains listed below, sequenced in a study of Japanese encephalitis immunity and Zika vaccine responses. TCRdb passed the 5' RACE reads through MiXCR, listing each CDR3 protein once. The table for this sample gives 68 distinct CDR3 sequences. CFSE-labeled PBMCs were cultured around six days with peptide pools, each at about 1 ug/mL. The sort collected unfixed, live, CD56-CD19-CD16-CD3+CD4+ CFSE-low proliferating CD4 T cells. The source material was antigen-activated CD4+ T cells from blood, cultured, sampled during a Zika inactivated vaccine study. The source of these receptors is an adult man who received an inactivated Zika virus vaccine.

Details on this clonotype: Just one base apart from a much larger clone, this may be a read error. The V gene is TRBV7-2, the J gene TRBJ2-7; D uncertain. CDR1 SGHTA and CDR2 FQGNSA come from the germline V gene. CDR3 length: 12 amino acids. The CDR3 DNA sequence: TGTGTCAGCACTCCGAGACACAACGAGCAGTACTTC. Translated, it gives CVSTPRHNEQYF.

The chain is built from TRBV4-3 and TRBJ1-2; 8 bases fit TRBD1. Germline CDR1 reads LGHNA; CDR2 reads YSLEER. This CDR3 region has 13 residues. V lost 3 bases to trimming and J lost 8 bases; unmatched junction nucleotides: 5. The DNA for the CDR3 is TGCGCCAGCAGCCAGACAGGGGTGGACGGCTACACCTTC. Translating it yields CASSQTGVDGYTF.

Sample share makes this clonotype large (0.1 to 1%). J is TRBJ1-1 and V is TRBV5-6, with 7 positions matching TRBD1. The CDR3 covers 16 residues. J gave up 0 bases and V 4 bases, and 9 bases lay outside the gene matches. CDR1 and CDR2 (germline): SGHDT, YYEEEE. DNA of the CDR3: TGTGCCAGCAGCCCCGAAAAGGGACAGCTGAACACTGAAGCTTTCTTT. Its protein product is CASSPEKGQLNTEAFF.

The V call is TRBV28, the J call TRBJ2-5; no clear D gene. The CDR3 contains 11 residues. CDR1 and CDR2 from the germline V gene are MDHEN and SYDVKM. Deletions cut 5 bases from V and 6 bases from J, with 7 bases between. The CDR3 DNA reads as TGTGCCAGCAGTCCACGCCAGACCCAGTACTTC. Amino acid sequence: CASSPRQTQYF.

This clonotype qualifies as large. This rearrangement joins TRBV7-3 to TRBJ2-7; TRBD2 might be the D (7 bases). The length of the CDR3 is 14 residues. V lost 3 bases to trimming and J lost 5 bases, with 14 bases between them. In germline, CDR1 is SGHTA, CDR2 FQGTGA. The CDR3 loop reads CASSLGGGHHEQYF. The CDR3 nucleotides read TGTGCCAGCAGCTTGGGCGGGGGCCATCACGAGCAGTACTTC.

By its share, this clonotype is large. V is TRBV11-2 and J is TRBJ2-5, with TRBD2 as a possible D gene (5 bases). V dropped 5 bases and J dropped 4 bases, with 17 bases sitting between them. In germline, CDR1 is SGHAT, CDR2 FQNNGV. The CDR3 covers 15 residues. CDR3 loop: CASSPGPGMGETQYF. The CDR3 region has the DNA TGTGCCAGCAGCCCCGGACCCGGGATGGGAGAGACCCAGTACTTC.

This clonotype is large (0.1 to 1%) within its sample. The chain is built from TRBV7-2 and TRBJ1-1, with TRBD1 identical over 12 bases. The CDR3 length is 17 residues. V lost 0 bases and J lost 5; bases outside the gene matches: 7. The germline CDR1 and CDR2 sequences are SGHTA and FQGNSA. The CDR3, as DNA: TGTGCCAGCAGCTTAGCGGGACAGGGGGCGTGGGGGACTGAAGCTTTCTTT. It yields the protein CASSLAGQGAWGTEAFF.

This clonotype counts as hyperexpanded. The rearrangement joins TRBV20-1 to TRBJ1-4; 8 bases are a match to TRBD1. This CDR3 is 12 amino acids long. Germline trimming cut 5 bases from V and 8 bases from J; bases unmatched to any gene: 4. The germline gives CDR1 DFQATT, CDR2 SNEGSKA (reference sequence). The DNA of the CDR3 is TGCAGTGCTGGACAGGGTGGGGAAAAACTGTTTTTT. This translates into CSAGQGGEKLFF.

DNA of the CDR3: TGTGCCAGCAGTTACTGGGGGGAGGGCTACGAGCAGTACTTC. Protein sequence: CASSYWGEGYEQYF. The chain combines TRBV6-6 with TRBJ2-7, with 7 bases fitting TRBD2. The J segment lost 3 bases and the V segment lost 1 base, leaving 3 bases of the junction unmatched. Germline lookup yields CDR1 MNHNY and CDR2 SVGAGI (reference sequence). The CDR3 has 14 amino acids.

This clonotype has more than one count but fewer than ten. The J gene is TRBJ2-7, the V gene TRBV4-2, with D perhaps matching TRBD2 (6 bases). V dropped 4 bases and J dropped 0 bases, with 13 bases sitting between them. The germline V gene has CDR1 LGHNA and CDR2 YNFKEQ. The CDR3 consists of 15 residues. The CDR3 coding sequence is TGTGCCAGCAGCCGGGGGGACGAGAGCTCCTACGAGCAGTACTTC. Its protein product is CASSRGDESSYEQYF.

By sample share, this clonotype is hyperexpanded (1% or more). The chain recombines TRBV12-3 or TRBV12-4 with TRBJ2-1; 7 nucleotides align to TRBD2. CDR3 length equals 14 residues. V lost 9 bases to trimming and J lost 5 bases; unmatched junction nucleotides: 10. CDR3 DNA sequence: TGTGCCAGTCTAGAGACTAGCCCTCACAATGAGCAGTTCTTC. It translates to CASLETSPHNEQFF.

By proportion, this clonotype is hyperexpanded. This CDR3 reads CASSPSAATSGQETQYF. For the CDR3, the DNA is TGTGCCAGCTCACCAAGCGCAGCGACTAGCGGTCAAGAGACCCAGTACTTC. V and J are TRBV18 and TRBJ2-5; the match to TRBD2 covers 9 bases. With 2 bases clipped from V and 2 bases from J, the junction kept 9 bases outside the gene matches. Per germline, CDR1 KGHSH and CDR2 LQKENI. The CDR3 length is 17 residues.

Sample share makes this clonotype large. This chain connects TRBV28 to TRBJ2-3; tentatively, D is TRBD2 (6 bases). Trimming shortened V by 7 bases and J by 2 bases, and 13 bases separated the two germline ends. Germline V gives CDR1 MDHEN, CDR2 SYDVKM. This CDR3 is built from 14 residues. The CDR3: CASNPGLHTDTQYF. The CDR3 nucleotides read TGTGCCAGCAACCCGGGACTCCACACAGATACGCAGTATTTT.

This clonotype is labeled large (0.1 to 1%). The chain combines TRBV14 with TRBJ1-2; no definite D call. Germline V gives CDR1 SGHDN, CDR2 FVKESK. The CDR3 is 14 residues long. V lost 1 base, J lost 8 bases, and 14 bases lay in between. CDR3 DNA: TGTGCCAGCAGCCAAGTGGGTAGGGCGAACGGCTACACCTTC. This codes for CASSQVGRANGYTF.

In this sample, this clonotype is hyperexpanded (1% or more). The gene calls are TRBV10-3 and TRBJ2-3; no clear D gene. The germline CDR1 and CDR2 sequences are ENHRY and SYGVKD. CDR3 length: 11 amino acids. Trimming took 5 bases from V and 9 from J, leaving 9 bases between them. CDR3 region: CAISSTKTQYF. In DNA, the CDR3 is TGTGCCATCAGTTCCACGAAGACGCAGTATTTT.

This clonotype is termed large (0.1 to 1%). The V and J genes are TRBV5-1 and TRBJ2-2; TRBD1 aligns across 9 bases. V lost 2 bases to trimming and J lost 1 base; unmatched junction nucleotides: 3. The germline gives CDR1 SGHRS, CDR2 YFSETQ. The CDR3 has 16 residues. CDR3 protein: CASSFGDRVNTGELFF. DNA for the CDR3: TGCGCCAGCAGCTTTGGGGACAGGGTGAACACCGGGGAGCTGTTTTTT.

This clonotype was observed a single time. A far larger clone is one nucleotide away, so this likely arose from a read error. This chain links TRBV30 with TRBJ2-1; D unresolved. Deletions cut 3 bases from V and 10 bases from J, with 16 bases between. CDR1 and CDR2 from the germline V gene are GTSNPN and SVGIG (reference sequence). This CDR3 region has 13 residues. CDR3 residues: CAWRMGSIYEQFF. CDR3 bases: TGTGCCTGGAGGATGGGTAGCATCTACGAGCAGTTCTTC.

This clonotype is large (0.1 to 1%). The CDR3 DNA is TGTGCCAGCAGTTACCCGAGGGGGGCCGGCTATGGCTACACCTTC. The encoded protein is CASSYPRGAGYGYTF. V gene TRBV6-2 or TRBV6-3 combines with J gene TRBJ1-2; D possibly corresponds to TRBD1 (6 bases). V was cut by 2 bases and J by 4 bases, with 14 bases left in between. The germline V gene has CDR1 MNHEY and CDR2 SVGEGT. The CDR3 is 15 amino acids.